This T cell receptor (beta chain) was profiled in a study of T cells in pancreatic ductal adenocarcinoma (TCRdb year 2017). For the wider study: To learn about the adaptive T-cell response arising naturally, investigators profiled where tumor-infiltrating CD8+ T cells, together with suppressive cells, were located within resected pancreatic ductal adenocarcinoma, how abundant they were, and what qualities they showed.

A distance of 14 bases separates the germline ends of V and J, which lose 0 bases and 4 bases respectively. CDR1 SGHAT and CDR2 FQNNGV are derived from the germline V gene. The cysteine opens and the phenylalanine closes a CDR3 of 16 amino acids. The retained sequence is limited to the CDR3, 48 bases, with the frame set at the first base. Here is what the overall study found, with its caveats: Comparisons of clonality between tumor and blood may be biased because tumors are enriched in CD45RO+ effector T cells rather than naive T cells, which biases the comparison toward lower diversity. Because inoperable disease is present at presentation in most pancreatic cancer patients, the resected cohort was biased toward the minority with early-stage disease. More total productive templates and around 8.1-fold more unique clonotypes were found in blood samples than in tumor samples. T-cell clonality did not differ significantly between tumor and blood, with mean clonality about 0.11 in tumors and approximately 0.068 in blood.

TCR beta CDR3 regions were amplified from genomic DNA using the immunoSEQ hsTCRB kit. An Illumina HiSeq system was used to carry out high-throughput TRB CDR3 sequencing. Regarding the original processing steps: The immunoSEQ software was used to analyze sequencing reads, and nonproductive sequences containing premature stops or frame-shifts were excluded. Clonality of the repertoire was calculated as one minus Shannon entropy normalized by log2 of the number of unique productive sequences. Drawn from immuneACCESS, this table holds only the in-frame rearrangements with V and J called that TCRdb kept. Clones are partly lost; checked studies trace under half to an unresolved V gene and leave the rest unexplained. The V and J calls and clone size were taken over from that table, and D and trimming were inferred from the DNA. Recorded for this sample are 30,000 or so clones; 85% to 95% of them occurred a single time. The ten largest clones take up roughly 2% of the sample.

The selected pancreatic ductal adenocarcinoma patients had received surgery without neoadjuvant therapy. Peripheral blood was collected in heparin tubes, from which PBMCs were isolated by histopaque density gradient and cryopreserved in around 11% DMSO. Using the DNeasy Blood and Tissue Kit along with Proteinase K and RNase treatment, genomic DNA was extracted from roughly 7 PBMC specimens and some 10 flash-frozen tumor specimens. A remark on this clone: Its antigen specificity is not known. No base qualities exist here, and no much larger clone lies one base off it.

The sequence derives from a human donor with pancreatic ductal adenocarcinoma. The receptor chain draws on TRBV11-2 and TRBJ2-3, with the D gene uncertain. Sequencing input: PBMCs. The bases are TGTGCCAGCAGCTTAGACTACATTGGGTTTTCAGATACGCAGTATTTT. Its coded protein is CASSLDYIGFSDTQYF.